These 32 T cell receptor beta chains were sequenced from one sample in a study of blood T cell repertoires in COVID-19. TCRdb's table, derived via immunoSEQ multiplex PCR, lists solely in-frame clones and lacks some. The data show approximately 100,000 clones, with approximately 80% seen just once and 12% held by the top ten. The sample was peripheral blood. All receptors come from a human donor in a cohort sampled during active COVID-19.

The CDR3 spells CASSLSGVGGETQYF. In nucleotides, the CDR3 is TGTGCCAGCAGCTTGTCTGGGGTGGGGGGAGAGACCCAGTACTTC. The genes are TRBV5-4 and TRBJ2-5, with TRBD2 as a possible D gene (6 bases). Trimming left V 1 base short and J 4 bases short, with 14 bases between. The CDR3 has 15 residues. Per the germline V gene, CDR1 is SGHNT and CDR2 is YYREEE (reference sequence).

The rearrangement uses TRBV11-3 and TRBJ2-4; a weak D match, TRBD1 (6 bases). Trimming shortened V by 4 bases and J by 0 bases, and 19 bases separated the two germline ends. Germline V gene lookup returns CDR1 SGHNT and CDR2 YENEEA. The CDR3 length is 18 residues. This CDR3 reads CASSSVDRTAPAKNIQYF. The CDR3 DNA sequence: TGTGCCAGCAGCTCCGTGGACCGGACAGCACCAGCCAAAAACATTCAGTACTTC.

The genes are TRBV7-9 and TRBJ2-4, with 10 bases that match TRBD1. Germline V CDR1 and CDR2: SEHNR, FQNEAQ (reference sequence). The CDR3 extends over 18 amino acids. The trim removed 1 base at V and 0 bases at J, leaving 6 bases unmatched. CDR3 in DNA: TGTGCCAGCAGCTTAGGGGGGACAGGGGCCCGAGCCAAAAACATTCAGTACTTC. Its protein is CASSLGGTGARAKNIQYF.

The rearrangement links TRBV28 to TRBJ1-2; 7 nucleotides match TRBD1. V shed 5 bases and J 7 bases; nucleotides not matched to a gene: 10. The CDR3 runs to 14 residues. CDR1 MDHEN and CDR2 SYDVKM come from the germline V gene. The CDR3 coding sequence is TGTGCCAGCAGTGGCAACAGGGGACTGCTTGGCTACACCTTC. Translation gives CASSGNRGLLGYTF.

The chain carries TRBV9 and TRBJ1-1; 7 bases align to TRBD1. This CDR3 spans 16 amino acids. CDR1 and CDR2 from the germline V gene are SGDLS and YYNGEE. V was clipped by 3 bases and J by 5 bases; unmatched bases: 13. The CDR3 DNA is TGTGCCAGCAGCGGGGACCCCAGGGGGGCGTGGACTGAAGCTTTCTTT. Translated: CASSGDPRGAWTEAFF. Full variable domain (remainder filled in from reference TRBV9 and TRBJ1-1): DSGVTQTPKHLITATGQRVTLRCSPRSGDLSVYWYQQSLDQGLQFLIQYYNGEERAKGNILERFSAQQFPDLHSELNLSSLELGDSALYFCASSGDPRGAWTEAFFGQGTRLTVV.

This chain uses TRBV30 with TRBJ1-2; no definite D call. Per the germline V gene, CDR1 is GTSNPN and CDR2 is SVGIG (reference sequence). V lost 8 bases, J lost 10 bases, and 14 bases lay in between. The CDR3 length is 10 residues. CDR3 DNA sequence: TGTGCCACCTTACTTCCAAACTACACCTTC. Its protein product is CATLLPNYTF.

The chain combines TRBV7-9 with TRBJ2-5, with TRBD1 matching over 7 bases. This CDR3 comprises 15 residues. Trimming removed 5 bases from V and 1 base from J; junction bases left unmatched: 7. Germline V gives CDR1 SEHNR, CDR2 FQNEAQ (reference sequence). The CDR3, as DNA: TGTGCCAGCAGCGTCGGGACAGTATCCCAAGAGACCCAGTACTTC. Its protein product is CASSVGTVSQETQYF.

The genes are TRBV12-3 or TRBV12-4 and TRBJ1-1; no clear D gene. The length of the CDR3 is 13 residues. V lost 2 bases and J 3 bases, leaving 7 bases between the germline ends. The chain's CDR3 is CASSLKIDTEAFF. CDR3 coding DNA: TGTGCCAGCAGTTTAAAGATAGACACTGAAGCTTTCTTT.

This clone was detected a few times. The rearrangement links TRBV5-1 to TRBJ2-1; 10 nucleotides agree with TRBD2. The CDR3 is 16 amino acids. The junction had 10 bases not matched to a gene; V was cut back by 4 bases and J by 6 bases. Germline V lookup: CDR1 SGHRS, CDR2 YFSETQ. This chain's CDR3 is CASSPPLAGAANEQFF. The CDR3 bases are TGCGCCAGCAGCCCCCCGCTAGCGGGGGCCGCCAATGAGCAGTTCTTC.

The chain links TRBV29-1 to TRBJ2-3; TRBD1 might be the D (8 bases). The CDR3 is 14 residues long. Germline CDR1 and CDR2: SQVTM and ANQGSEA. V shed 7 bases and J shed 5 bases, with 19 bases lying between them. CDR3 sequence reads: CSADPTGGVDTQYF. DNA of the CDR3: TGCAGCGCAGACCCAACAGGGGGGGTAGATACGCAGTATTTT.

The chain links TRBV7-2 to TRBJ1-1, with D perhaps matching TRBD1 (5 bases). CDR3 length equals 16 residues. V was trimmed by 5 bases and J by 0 bases, leaving 16 bases between them. In germline, CDR1 is SGHTA, CDR2 FQGNSA. The CDR3 spells CASSRQGGNLNTEAFF. The CDR3 region has the DNA TGTGCCAGCAGCCGCCAGGGTGGGAACTTGAACACTGAAGCTTTCTTT.

The CDR3 nucleotides are TGCAGTGCTAAATGGTGGAGGGGCTACACCTTC. Its translation: CSAKWWRGYTF. This chain links TRBV20-1 with TRBJ1-2; D uncertain. CDR1 is DFQATT, CDR2 SNEGSKA, per germline (reference sequence). The CDR3 runs 11 residues. Trimming cost V 4 bases and J 8 bases, with 11 bases left between them.

The count of this clone is one. The rearrangement links TRBV19 to TRBJ1-1; tentatively, D is TRBD1 (6 bases). Trimming left V 3 bases short and J 6 bases short, with 20 bases between. Per germline, CDR1 LNHDA and CDR2 SQIVND (reference sequence). This CDR3 comprises 16 residues. Here the CDR3 DNA reads TGTGCCAGTAGTATTGGGACAACGGTTGGGTGGGCTGAAGCTTTCTTT. Translating gives CASSIGTTVGWAEAFF.

V is TRBV28 and J is TRBJ2-5; 8 bases are shared with TRBD2. Germline V lookup: CDR1 MDHEN, CDR2 SYDVKM. V trimming: 7 bases; J trimming: 6 bases; junction bases outside the gene matches: 10. The CDR3 consists of 14 residues. In DNA form, the CDR3 reads TGTGCCAGCACCGGGGGGGGACCCATTCAGACCCAGTACTTC. Residues: CASTGGGPIQTQYF.

The genes are TRBV6-6 and TRBJ2-2, with 7 bases that match TRBD2. The CDR3 is made up of 17 amino acids. J was trimmed by 6 bases and V by 5 bases; bases with no gene match: 15. Germline V lookup: CDR1 MNHNY, CDR2 SVGAGI (reference sequence). As DNA, the CDR3 is TGTGCCAGCAGTCCATACACAAGCGGGGTTGGGGCCGGGGAGCTGTTTTTT. This translates into CASSPYTSGVGAGELFF.

V usage is TRBV3-1 (or the pseudogene TRBV3-2) and J usage is TRBJ1-1; D not resolved. V gave up 1 base and J gave up 11 bases, with 14 bases separating them. The length of the CDR3 is 13 residues. CDR1 and CDR2 (germline): LGHDT, YNNKEL (reference sequence). The CDR3 nucleotides read TGTGCCAGCAGCCAAGTTCCGGGGAGTGGGGCTTTCTTT. This codes for CASSQVPGSGAFF.

The genes are TRBV15 and TRBJ2-2; 15 nucleotides agree with TRBD2. The germline CDR1 and CDR2 sequences are LNHNV and YYDKDF (reference sequence). Trimming removed 0 bases from V and 5 bases from J; junction bases left unmatched: 13. The CDR3 consists of 21 residues. Written as DNA, the CDR3 is TGTGCCACCAGCAGAGAAGTGGGGACTAGCGGGGGGTTCGTGGGGACCGGGGAGCTGTTTTTT. Translating it yields CATSREVGTSGGFVGTGELFF.

The J gene is TRBJ1-3, the V gene TRBV18; TRBD1 is a possible D gene (6 bases). CDR3 length: 14 residues. Between the trimmed V and J ends, which lost 3 bases and 1 base, there was a span of 7 bases. Germline CDR1 and CDR2: KGHSH and LQKENI. CDR3 DNA: TGTGCCAGCTCACCTACAGGGTCTGGAAACACCATATATTTT. Translating gives CASSPTGSGNTIYF.

The chain joins TRBV6-5 to TRBJ1-3, with a weak D call TRBD1 (6 bases). Germline V gene sequence: CDR1 MNHEY, CDR2 SVGAGI. The CDR3 length is 15 residues. The germline V and J ends were trimmed by 6 bases and 0 bases, with 12 bases remaining between them. CDR3 in amino acids: CASRAGTNSGNTIYF. The CDR3 coding sequence is TGTGCCAGCAGGGCCGGGACAAACTCTGGAAACACCATATATTTT.

This clone was seen more than once but under ten times. This sequence joins TRBV7-9 and TRBJ2-7, with TRBD2 as a possible D gene (7 bases). Germline V lookup: CDR1 SEHNR, CDR2 FQNEAQ (reference sequence). This CDR3 contains 14 residues. The V gene lost 0 bases and the J gene lost 2 bases, with 8 bases spanning the gap. The CDR3 nucleotides read TGTGCCAGCAGCTTAGCGGGGGGGCCCTACGAGCAGTACTTC. Protein product: CASSLAGGPYEQYF.

This clone appeared a single time. V and J are TRBV24-1 and TRBJ2-5, with D perhaps TRBD2 (5 bases). Trimming took 5 bases from V and 3 from J, leaving 18 bases between them. This CDR3 is 16 amino acids long. The germline V gene has CDR1 KGHDR and CDR2 SFDVKD. CDR3 sequence (DNA): TGTGCCACCAGTGGTGGAAGAGGACGGGGAAAAGAGACCCAGTACTTC. Translated: CATSGGRGRGKETQYF.

This chain links TRBV7-2 with TRBJ1-3; D is perhaps TRBD1 (5 bases). The CDR3 extends over 16 amino acids. Germline CDR1 reads SGHTA; CDR2 reads FQGNSA. V lost 3 bases, J lost 4 bases, and 16 bases lay in between. The CDR3 sequence: CASSLGGARVGNTIYF. The CDR3 nucleotides are TGTGCCAGCAGCTTGGGAGGGGCTAGAGTAGGAAACACCATATATTTT.

The CDR3, as DNA: TGTGCCAGTGCGAGGGCACGGGGCTACACCTTC. It codes for CASARARGYTF. The chain has TRBV12-3 or TRBV12-4 and TRBJ1-2; D not certain. This CDR3 contains 11 residues. V lost 9 bases and J 8 bases, leaving 13 bases between the germline ends.

The chain has TRBV24-1 and TRBJ2-1; 8 nucleotides line up with TRBD2. The germline CDR1 and CDR2 sequences are KGHDR and SFDVKD. V lost 5 bases and J lost 3; bases outside the gene matches: 8. This CDR3 comprises 16 residues. In DNA, the CDR3 is TGTGCCACCAGTGGGGGGAGAGCGGGGGACTACAATGAGCAGTTCTTC. As protein: CATSGGRAGDYNEQFF.

The V call is TRBV6-5, the J call TRBJ1-6, with D hard to call. CDR3 length: 16 residues. Germline V gene lookup returns CDR1 MNHEY and CDR2 SVGAGI. V dropped 4 bases and J dropped 7 bases, with 17 bases sitting between them. The CDR3 is CASSSSGRRTNSPLHF. The CDR3 DNA is TGTGCCAGCAGTTCCAGCGGGAGGCGGACCAATTCACCCCTCCACTTT.

This chain joins TRBV12-3 or TRBV12-4 and TRBJ1-2; 8 bases agree with TRBD1. Trimming at V came to 3 bases and at J to 6 bases, leaving 3 bases not matched to a gene. The CDR3 extends over 13 amino acids. CDR3 DNA sequence: TGTGCCAGCAGTTTTAGGACAGGGAATGGCTACACCTTC. This translates into CASSFRTGNGYTF.

Here the CDR3 reads CASSLDRGRQYF. The CDR3 nucleotides are TGTGCCAGCAGCTTGGACAGGGGTAGGCAGTACTTC. V is TRBV28 and J is TRBJ2-7; TRBD1 matches at 9 bases. The germline gives CDR1 MDHEN, CDR2 SYDVKM. V was clipped by 6 bases and J by 9 bases; unmatched bases: 6. The CDR3 runs 12 residues. Variable domain in full (rest from reference TRBV28 and TRBJ2-7): DVKVTQSSRYLVKRTGEKVFLECVQDMDHENMFWYRQDPGLGLRLIYFSYDVKMKEKGDIPEGYSVSREKKERFSLILESASTNQTSMYLCASSLDRGRQYFGPGTRLTVT.

This clone appeared a single time. This chain connects TRBV2 to TRBJ1-2; TRBD1 matches at 7 bases. V dropped 7 bases and J dropped 5; count of bases not matched to a gene: 7. Per germline, CDR1 SNHLY and CDR2 FYNNEI. This CDR3 contains 13 residues. CDR3 residues: CASIGQALYGYTF. CDR3 DNA: TGTGCCAGCATCGGACAGGCACTATATGGCTACACCTTC.

The chain recombines TRBV19 with TRBJ1-2; TRBD1 is a possible D gene (5 bases). Trimming took off 7 bases at V and 3 bases at J, with 12 bases between the two ends. In germline, CDR1 is LNHDA, CDR2 SQIVND (reference sequence). The CDR3 length is 13 residues. CDR3 nucleotides: TGTGCCAGTACCCCGGACATCGACTATGGCTACACCTTC. Its protein is CASTPDIDYGYTF.

V and J are TRBV5-8 and TRBJ1-2; a weak D match, TRBD1 (6 bases). This CDR3 is built from 14 residues. Germline CDR1 reads SGHTS; CDR2 reads YDEGEE. V lost 4 bases and J 5 bases, leaving 15 bases between the germline ends. The CDR3, as DNA: TGTGCCAGCAGCGTGCTGGGACAACTGTATGGCTACACCTTC. This codes for CASSVLGQLYGYTF.

This chain links TRBV27 with TRBJ1-2; D uncertain. The CDR3 runs to 15 residues. Germline V gene data show CDR1 as MNHEY and CDR2 as SMNVEV (reference sequence). The germline V and J ends were trimmed by 0 bases and 2 bases, with 10 bases remaining between them. CDR3 protein: CASSLSGSGNYGYTF. CDR3 DNA sequence: TGTGCCAGCAGTTTATCCGGGTCGGGGAACTATGGCTACACCTTC.

This clone was recorded once. The CDR3 loop is CASSNPGSYNEQFF. In nucleotides, the CDR3 is TGTGCCAGCAGCAATCCGGGGAGCTACAATGAGCAGTTCTTC. This chain connects TRBV5-4 to TRBJ2-1; perhaps TRBD2 as D (5 bases). V was pared by 4 bases and J by 3 bases, with 11 bases between. There are 14 residues in the CDR3. Germline V CDR1 and CDR2: SGHNT, YYREEE (reference sequence).